The next 20 T cell receptor beta chains were all read from a single sample in a study of cytomegalovirus exposure and HLA in healthy donors. Both 60 Vbeta primers and 13 Jbeta primers went into the PCR. TCRdb's table, derived via immunoSEQ multiplex PCR, lists solely in-frame clones and lacks some. Among approximately 140,000 clones listed, approximately 84% were seen once. The sequenced sample consisted of PBMCs. The source is a woman between 18 and 29 years old in good health and CMV-seronegative.

J is TRBJ2-5 and V is TRBV12-5; 9 nucleotides match TRBD1. This CDR3 comprises 14 residues. Germline V lookup: CDR1 LGHNT, CDR2 FRNRAP. Trimming at V came to 6 bases and at J to 4 bases, leaving 6 bases not matched to a gene. CDR3 coding DNA: TGTGCTAGTGGGAGGGGACAGGGAGGAGAGACCCAGTACTTC. Translated: CASGRGQGGETQYF.

This clone was counted a single time. V is TRBV6-1 and J is TRBJ1-5; 7 nucleotides agree with TRBD1. J was trimmed by 2 bases and V by 4 bases; bases with no gene match: 2. Germline V CDR1 and CDR2: MNHNS, SASEGT. CDR3 length: 14 amino acids. The CDR3, as DNA: TGTGCCAGCAGTGGACAGGGAGGCAATCAGCCCCAGCATTTT. Its translation is CASSGQGGNQPQHF.

This clone has only one observation. The rearrangement joins TRBV30 to TRBJ2-5; 7 positions match TRBD1. V shed 3 bases, J shed 7 bases, and the junction held 14 bases outside the gene matches. The CDR3 extends over 15 amino acids. Per the germline V gene, CDR1 is GTSNPN and CDR2 is SVGIG (reference sequence). The CDR3, as DNA: TGTGCCTGGAGCATAACGACAGGGCGGTTGGGGACCCAGTACTTC. The encoded protein is CAWSITTGRLGTQYF. The full variable domain, its missing parts supplied by reference TRBV30 and TRBJ2-5, is SQTIHQWPATLVQPVGSPLSLECTVEGTSNPNLYWYRQAAGRGLQLLFYSVGIGQISSEVPQNLSASRPQDRQFILSSKKLLLSDSGFYLCAWSITTGRLGTQYFGPGTRLLVL.

This clone was seen only once. The chain combines TRBV11-2 with TRBJ2-7; no definite D call. Germline V gene data show CDR1 as SGHAT and CDR2 as FQNNGV. V lost 4 bases and J 6 bases, leaving 13 bases between the germline ends. The CDR3 has 13 amino acids. The CDR3 loop is CASSSADESEQYF. In DNA form, the CDR3 reads TGTGCCAGCAGCTCCGCGGATGAGAGCGAGCAGTACTTC.

The V and J genes are TRBV5-8 and TRBJ2-1; 10 nucleotides line up with TRBD1. The CDR3 has 16 amino acids. Trimming cost V 2 bases and J 7 bases; bases outside gene matches: 9. Germline V gives CDR1 SGHTS, CDR2 YDEGEE. As DNA, the CDR3 is TGTGCCAGCAGCTTCCCGGGACAGGGGTGGAAAAATGAGCAGTTCTTC. Translating gives CASSFPGQGWKNEQFF.

The chain uses TRBV27 and TRBJ1-1; 9 nucleotides line up with TRBD1. CDR1 MNHEY and CDR2 SMNVEV come from the germline V gene (reference sequence). The CDR3 is made up of 15 amino acids. V gave up 0 bases and J gave up 1 base; unmatched junction bases: 0. CDR3: CASSLSQGANTEAFF. CDR3 bases: TGTGCCAGCAGTTTATCACAGGGGGCGAACACTGAAGCTTTCTTT.

The chain has TRBV30 and TRBJ1-2, with D unclear. Trimming removed 1 base at V and 8 bases at J, with 11 bases between. Germline-derived CDR1 and CDR2 are GTSNPN and SVGIG (reference sequence). CDR3 length: 12 amino acids. CDR3 DNA sequence: TGTGCCTGGAGTGAGGATAGCGGAGGCTACACCTTC. Translation gives CAWSEDSGGYTF.

In its sample, this clone was seen once. The genes are TRBV30 and TRBJ1-4, with TRBD1 matching over 8 bases. The junction had 3 bases not matched to a gene; V was cut back by 1 base and J by 5 bases. Germline CDR1 GTSNPN, CDR2 SVGIG (reference sequence). This CDR3 has 14 residues. The CDR3 bases are TGTGCCTGGAGTGAGGACAGGGTGAATGAAAAACTGTTTTTT. Translating it yields CAWSEDRVNEKLFF.

The V and J genes are TRBV5-4 and TRBJ2-7, with TRBD2 matching over 11 bases. Germline V gives CDR1 SGHNT, CDR2 YYREEE (reference sequence). CDR3 size: 17 residues. V shed 0 bases, J shed 4 bases, and the junction held 9 bases outside the gene matches. The CDR3 spells CASSLANRLAGSYEQYF. CDR3 in DNA: TGTGCCAGCAGCTTGGCCAATAGACTAGCGGGATCTTACGAGCAGTACTTC. The entire variable domain, with the rest obtained from reference TRBV5-4 and TRBJ2-7, is as follows: ETGVTQSPTHLIKTRGQQVTLRCSSQSGHNTVSWYQQALGQGPQFIFQYYREEENGRGNFPPRFSGLQFPNYSSELNVNALELDDSALYLCASSLANRLAGSYEQYFGPGTRLTVT.

V gene TRBV27 combines with J gene TRBJ1-2; TRBD1 agrees at 8 bases. V gave up 2 bases and J gave up 7 bases; unmatched junction bases: 6. This CDR3 spans 14 amino acids. Per the germline V gene, CDR1 is MNHEY and CDR2 is SMNVEV (reference sequence). DNA of the CDR3: TGTGCCAGCAGTTTACAGGGGGCAGTAGGTGGCTACACCTTC. Translating it yields CASSLQGAVGGYTF.

This clone is a singleton in its sample. The genes are TRBV7-9 and TRBJ1-4, with D maybe TRBD1 (5 bases). Germline V gene lookup returns CDR1 SEHNR and CDR2 FQNEAQ (reference sequence). Trimming pared 3 bases from V and 8 bases from J, leaving 13 bases between. The CDR3 covers 14 residues. The DNA for the CDR3 is TGTGCCAGCAGCTTTGGGGGGGGTATGGAAAAACTGTTTTTT. Amino acid sequence: CASSFGGGMEKLFF.

The chain links TRBV4-2 to TRBJ1-1, with 12 nucleotides matching TRBD1. Trimming took 4 bases from V and 1 from J; bases not matched to a gene: 10. The germline CDR1 and CDR2 sequences are LGHNA and YNFKEQ. This CDR3 spans 18 amino acids. DNA for the CDR3: TGTGCCAGCAGCCCACATCCGGGACAGGGGGCGGGGAACACTGAAGCTTTCTTT. As protein: CASSPHPGQGAGNTEAFF.

This clone turned up a few times. This chain joins TRBV19 and TRBJ1-2; 8 bases fit TRBD1. Germline V lookup: CDR1 LNHDA, CDR2 SQIVND (reference sequence). The CDR3 is made up of 15 amino acids. The J segment lost 0 bases and the V segment lost 5 bases, leaving 5 bases of the junction unmatched. CDR3 sequence (DNA): TGTGCCAGTAGTCCGCGGACAGGGTCTAACTATGGCTACACCTTC. This encodes CASSPRTGSNYGYTF.

This chain uses TRBV27 with TRBJ2-3, with 12 bases fitting TRBD2. From germline, CDR1 is MNHEY and CDR2 SMNVEV (reference sequence). This CDR3 region has 16 residues. The junction had 8 bases not matched to a gene; V was cut back by 8 bases and J by 2 bases. The CDR3 DNA follows: TGTGCCAGCTTTATGACTAGCGGGAGTACCACAGATACGCAGTATTTT. Translation gives CASFMTSGSTTDTQYF.

This sequence joins TRBV10-3 and TRBJ1-1, with D perhaps matching TRBD1 (6 bases). The V end lost 4 bases, the J end lost 3 bases, and 9 bases lay between the germline ends. Germline V gene lookup returns CDR1 ENHRY and CDR2 SYGVKD. CDR3 length equals 13 residues. The CDR3 DNA follows: TGTGCCATCAGTGCCAGGGGAGACACTGAAGCTTTCTTT. It translates to CAISARGDTEAFF.

This clone was counted between two and nine times. The rearrangement uses TRBV4-2 and TRBJ2-1; possible D gene TRBD2, 5 bases. From germline, CDR1 is LGHNA and CDR2 YNFKEQ. Trimming shortened V by 0 bases and J by 15 bases, and 18 bases separated the two germline ends. This CDR3 is built from 14 residues. The CDR3 here is CASSQDLPAEVRFF. The CDR3, as DNA: TGTGCCAGCAGCCAAGATCTTCCCGCGGAGGTCCGGTTCTTC.

This chain connects TRBV27 to TRBJ2-7; TRBD1 is a possible D gene (5 bases). Trimming removed 0 bases at V and 2 bases at J, with 11 bases between. Germline loops: CDR1 MNHEY, CDR2 SMNVEV (reference sequence). The CDR3 length is 15 residues. The CDR3 DNA sequence: TGTGCCAGCAGTTTATCGATTCAGGGCCCCTACGAGCAGTACTTC. Translation gives CASSLSIQGPYEQYF.

This clone has only a few counts. The V gene is TRBV6-1, the J gene TRBJ2-7, with 10 bases identical to TRBD2. Looked up from germline, CDR1 is MNHNS and CDR2 is SASEGT. V was clipped by 2 bases and J by 6 bases; unmatched bases: 10. This CDR3 has 16 residues. In DNA, the CDR3 is TGTGCCAGCAGTGAACGCCCTAGCGGGAGACGAGTCGAGCAGTACTTC. Its protein is CASSERPSGRRVEQYF.

V gene TRBV5-1 combines with J gene TRBJ2-7; the match to TRBD1 covers 8 bases. J gave up 0 bases and V 4 bases, and 3 bases lay outside the gene matches. The CDR3 length is 14 residues. Germline V gene data show CDR1 as SGHRS and CDR2 as YFSETQ. CDR3 coding DNA: TGCGCCAGCAGCCGGGACAGGAGCTCCTACGAGCAGTACTTC. Protein product: CASSRDRSSYEQYF.

The chain is built from TRBV4-2 and TRBJ2-7, with 7 bases lining up with TRBD2. This CDR3 contains 16 residues. The germline V gene encodes CDR1 LGHNA and CDR2 YNFKEQ. V lost 0 bases and J lost 7; bases outside the gene matches: 12. The CDR3 region has the DNA TGTGCCAGCAGCCAAGATCACGAGGGAGGGCCGGGTGAGCAGTACTTC. Amino acids: CASSQDHEGGPGEQYF.